Reported below is one TCR beta chain. It lacks a known antigen. No base quality values were provided; no much bigger clone lies one nucleotide off. This entry is derived from a study of blood T cell repertoires in COVID-19 (dated by TCRdb to 2019 to 2021). For the wider study: Samples covering the acute and convalescent phases of COVID-19 were provided by collaborators in the United States, Italy and Spain. Samples were obtained from the ongoing ImmuneRACE study (first 160 participants) and from over a thousand subjects provided by 6 global collaborators. The material from the prospective study consisted of cDNA or gDNA derived from T cells, B-cell-depleted T cells, or PBMCs. Sample metadata almost always included a de-identified subject ID, COVID-19 status, age in years and sex. The dataset comprised deeply sampled blood TCRbeta repertoires from subjects exposed to, actively infected with, or recovered from COVID-19. Where available, HLA class I and class II types were taken from metadata supplied by the sample provider and were not determined by assay-based typing. A freely available public database, intended as a resource for researchers studying the immune response to SARS-CoV-2, is where the repertoires were released. Study-wide findings and limitations: Clinical and demographic metadata were provided uncurated, with the amount varying by source and participant.

Samples from volunteer blood donors who had recovered from COVID-19 were contributed by a second Seattle source. Each collaborating institution followed its own protocols to collect whole blood in K2EDTA tubes. For TCRbeta analysis, collaborator samples were shipped as frozen whole blood, as isolated PBMCs, or as DNA extracted from either sample type. The germline V gene encodes CDR1 MGHDK and CDR2 SYGVNS. The CDR3 sequence holds 16 residues, the cysteine and phenylalanine included. Only the CDR3 portion is preserved as DNA: 48 bases, with reading frame beginning at the first base. At the junction V is shortened by 3 bases and J by 3 bases; bases outside the gene matches: 7. TCRbeta CDR3 regions were amplified from genomic DNA using the immunoSEQ Assay, a bias-controlled multiplex PCR. Concerning the study's data processing: Nucleated cell counts per sample were estimated from amplification of reference gene primers within the assay. Sequence reads were collapsed and filtered to measure the absolute abundance of every unique TCRbeta CDR3 rearrangement. For each sample, productive Simpson clonality was calculated as the square root of Simpson's diversity index over productive rearrangements. TCRdb re-hosts the immuneACCESS table, in-frame sequences only. Its copies lack some clones; in the studies checked, an unresolved V gene accounts for under half of them, and the cause for the rest is not known. V, J and clone size reflect that table, while D and trimming were determined from the DNA. The sample profile shows 200,000 to 300,000 clones; around 86% of them were found once. Of the sample, around 1.5% falls within the top ten clones.

Sequenced: peripheral blood. The clonotype was recovered from a woman aged 55-70 years who had recovered from COVID-19. The rearrangement joined TRBV25-1 to TRBJ2-1, with TRBD1 identical over 8 junction bases. Read as DNA, the sequence is TGTGCCAGCAGTGATCACACCGGGACAGGCTACAATGAGCAGTTCTTC. It codes for CASSDHTGTGYNEQFF.